Below are 11 T cell receptor beta chains sequenced from a single sample in a study of early T cells in non-severe SARS-CoV-2 infection (dated by TCRdb to about 2021). The library came from 5' RACE. Sequencing instrument: NextSeq 500. The raw public reads went through TCRdb reprocessing: fastp at Q25, MiXCR clone calling, in-frame beta chains kept. Every CDR3 protein is listed once, alongside the most common genes and DNA of its rows. The sample includes approximately 37,000 distinct CDR3 sequences, with 4.7% observed a single time. The ten largest clones take up around 4.9% of the sample. The sequencing input was whole blood. The receptors stem from an adult who was a healthcare worker with PCR-confirmed SARS-CoV-2 infection or an uninfected control (not recorded which).

A few counts support this clonotype. This chain links TRBV12-3 or TRBV12-4 with TRBJ1-1; D possibly corresponds to TRBD1 (5 bases). CDR3 length: 13 residues. V dropped 3 bases and J dropped 0 bases, with 5 bases sitting between them. The chain's CDR3 is CASSLTVNTEAFF. In DNA form, the CDR3 reads TGTGCCAGCAGTTTGACAGTGAACACTGAAGCTTTCTTT.

This clonotype was detected many times. The rearrangement uses TRBV4-1 and TRBJ1-4; D not resolved. Germline CDR1 is MGHRA and CDR2 is YSYEKL. The CDR3 is 16 amino acids. V shed 4 bases and J shed 0 bases, with 12 bases lying between them. CDR3: CASSLEGRSTNEKLFF. CDR3 sequence (DNA): TGCGCCAGCAGCCTCGAAGGGCGCTCAACTAATGAAAAACTGTTTTTT.

Ten or more counts support this clonotype. The V and J genes are TRBV28 and TRBJ1-5, with 10 bases identical to TRBD1. With 8 bases clipped from V and 2 bases from J, the junction kept 3 bases outside the gene matches. CDR1 MDHEN and CDR2 SYDVKM come from the germline V gene. There are 14 residues in the CDR3. The CDR3 sequence: CASSTGGRNQPQHF. CDR3 coding DNA: TGTGCCAGCTCGACAGGGGGCCGCAATCAGCCCCAGCATTTT. Drawing the rest from reference TRBV28 and TRBJ1-5, the complete variable domain is DVKVTQSSRYLVKRTGEKVFLECVQDMDHENMFWYRQDPGLGLRLIYFSYDVKMKEKGDIPEGYSVSREKKERFSLILESASTNQTSMYLCASSTGGRNQPQHFGDGTRLSIL.

This clonotype was found a few times. This chain uses TRBV11-2 with TRBJ2-3; D possibly matches TRBD1 or TRBD2 (5 bases each). The germline V gene encodes CDR1 SGHAT and CDR2 FQNNGV. V was trimmed by 1 base and J by 4 bases, leaving 12 bases between them. The CDR3 sequence is 15 residues long. The CDR3 nucleotides read TGTGCCAGCAGCTTAGGGGGGATAATAGCAGATACGCAGTATTTT. This gives the protein CASSLGGIIADTQYF.

This clonotype was counted many times. The chain has TRBV6-4 and TRBJ2-1, with 14 bases aligning to TRBD2. Germline CDR1 is MRHNA and CDR2 is SNTAGT. This CDR3 has 16 amino acids. J gave up 10 bases and V 2 bases, and 7 bases lay outside the gene matches. CDR3 in DNA: TGTGCCAGCAGTGACGGGGGACTAGCGGGAGTACACGAGCAGTTCTTC. It specifies CASSDGGLAGVHEQFF.

This clonotype was observed many times. V usage is TRBV5-5 and J usage is TRBJ2-7, with unresolved D. V lost 4 bases, J lost 7 bases, and 24 bases lay in between. Germline V gene sequence: CDR1 SGHKS, CDR2 YYEKEE (reference sequence). The CDR3 has 16 amino acids. The CDR3 DNA reads TGTGCCAGCAGCCTCACCCCCGCCAGCCCGCCTTGGGAGCAGTACTTC. It encodes CASSLTPASPPWEQYF. The variable domain in full, with the rest retrieved from reference TRBV5-5 and TRBJ2-7, is DAGVTQSPTHLIKTRGQQVTLRCSPISGHKSVSWYQQVLGQGPQFIFQYYEKEERGRGNFPDRFSARQFPNYSSELNVNALLLGDSALYLCASSLTPASPPWEQYFGPGTRLTVT.

In this sample, this clonotype turned up many times. The chain combines TRBV5-1 with TRBJ2-5; D possibly corresponds to TRBD2 (5 bases). CDR1 is SGHRS and CDR2 is YFSETQ in the germline V gene. The V end lost 1 base, the J end lost 2 bases, and 12 bases lay between the germline ends. The CDR3 extends over 15 amino acids. Here the CDR3 reads CASSLLGGWQETQYF. In DNA form, the CDR3 reads TGCGCCAGCAGCTTGTTGGGCGGGTGGCAAGAGACCCAGTACTTC. The entire variable domain, with the rest obtained from reference TRBV5-1 and TRBJ2-5, is as follows: KAGVTQTPRYLIKTRGQQVTLSCSPISGHRSVSWYQQTPGQGLQFLFEYFSETQRNKGNFPGRFSGRQFSNSRSEMNVSTLELGDSALYLCASSLLGGWQETQYFGPGTRLLVL.

The rearrangement joins TRBV6-1 to TRBJ2-1; maybe TRBD1 (5 bases). The CDR3 has 15 amino acids. V lost 10 bases and J lost 7, with 23 bases in between. Germline loops: CDR1 MNHNS, CDR2 SASEGT. As DNA, the CDR3 is TGTGCCATTTCTCCGACCTGGGGCGGCACGAATGAGCAGTTCTTC. This codes for CAISPTWGGTNEQFF.

This clonotype was seen only a few times. The CDR3 sequence: CASSSRFSNQPQHF. The DNA for the CDR3 is TGTGCCAGCAGCTCCCGATTTAGCAATCAGCCCCAGCATTTT. The chain is built from TRBV7-2 and TRBJ1-5; D gene uncertain. The CDR3 loop spans 14 amino acids. Trimming took off 4 bases at V and 0 bases at J, with 7 bases between the two ends. The germline V gene has CDR1 SGHTA and CDR2 FQGNSA.

The chain has TRBV24-1 and TRBJ2-5; TRBD1 aligns across 8 bases. This CDR3 region has 15 residues. The germline CDR1 and CDR2 sequences are KGHDR and SFDVKD. The J segment lost 5 bases and the V segment lost 1 base, leaving 5 bases of the junction unmatched. The chain's CDR3 is CATSDFQGARETQYF. The CDR3 DNA is TGTGCCACCAGTGATTTTCAGGGGGCGCGGGAGACCCAGTACTTC.

This clonotype turned up a few times. The chain recombines TRBV19 with TRBJ1-1; D is ambiguous. Looked up from germline, CDR1 is LNHDA and CDR2 is SQIVND (reference sequence). The ends were cut back, 3 bases at V and 2 bases at J, with 10 bases in the middle. The CDR3 sequence is 14 residues long. CDR3 loop: CASSMGDTNTEAFF. The CDR3 bases are TGTGCCAGTAGTATGGGTGACACAAACACTGAAGCTTTCTTT. Full variable domain (remainder filled in from reference TRBV19 and TRBJ1-1): DGGITQSPKYLFRKEGQNVTLSCEQNLNHDAMYWYRQDPGQGLRLIYYSQIVNDFQKGDIAEGYSVSREKKESFPLTVTSAQKNPTAFYLCASSMGDTNTEAFFGQGTRLTVV.